The entry below gives a single TCR beta chain sequence along with its context. What it binds is not known. 13 Jbeta primers and 60 Vbeta primers were used for the PCR. Sequencing used immunoSEQ multiplex PCR; TCRdb keeps in-frame clones, though not all of them. Of some 150,000 clones in the sample, approximately 80% were seen once. This CDR3 has 13 residues. Trimming cost V 5 bases and J 7 bases; bases outside gene matches: 4. Germline values: CDR1 SNHLY, CDR2 FYNNEI. This record comes from a study of cytomegalovirus exposure and HLA in healthy donors. Regarding the study as a whole: It emerged from a later analysis that several of the most significant clusters appeared to be linked to common viral pathogens. An analysis was carried out later, and it reportedly showed fewer N-insertions in an Asian-associated ancestry cluster than the approximately 700-donor mean. The authors judged a highly shared variant cluster likely a sequencing artifact.

The TCR comes from a man between 18 and 35 years old in good health and CMV-seropositive. The specimen sequenced was PBMCs. V is TRBV2 and J is TRBJ2-5; 10 bases line up with TRBD2. CDR3 region: CASSSSGGGTQYF. Written as DNA, the CDR3 is TGTGCCAGCAGTTCTAGCGGGGGAGGGACCCAGTACTTC.